These 15 T cell receptor beta chains were sequenced from one sample in a study of T-cell reconstitution after alpha-beta-depleted transplantation in children. During its preparation, the TCRbeta library received unique molecular identifiers. TCRdb independently ran MiXCR on the PCR reads; one entry per CDR3 protein. The table lists 450,000 to 550,000 distinct CDR3 sequences, roughly 11% of them singletons. The material sequenced was PBMCs, mostly from graft donor cells, taken 180 days after TCRalphabeta/CD19-depleted stem cell transplant. These receptors all come from a female patient younger than 10 who had a stem cell transplant for aplastic anemia, so the T cells may come from the graft donor.

This chain links TRBV3-1 with TRBJ2-7; either TRBD1 or TRBD2 may fit D (5 bases each). V lost 1 base and J lost 0, with 7 bases in between. The length of the CDR3 is 14 residues. Germline CDR1 LGHDT, CDR2 YNNKEL (reference sequence). The CDR3 region has the DNA TGTGCCAGCAGCCAAGCGGGGCTCTCCTACGAGCAGTACTTC. It is translated as CASSQAGLSYEQYF.

The chain is built from TRBV5-1 and TRBJ2-7, with TRBD2 matching 15 bases. Trimming took 0 bases from V and 5 from J; bases not matched to a gene: 6. The V gene's germline CDR1 is SGHRS and CDR2 YFSETQ. This CDR3 has 17 amino acids. The DNA of the CDR3 is TGCGCCAGCAGCTTGGATGGACTAGCGGGAGGGCCTCACGAGCAGTACTTC. Amino acid sequence: CASSLDGLAGGPHEQYF.

V gene TRBV28 combines with J gene TRBJ2-7; 12 bases match TRBD2. Germline CDR1 MDHEN, CDR2 SYDVKM. V was clipped by 2 bases and J by 9 bases; unmatched bases: 17. This CDR3 is built from 18 residues. This CDR3 reads CASSLRTDGLAGRLTQYF. DNA of the CDR3: TGTGCCAGCAGTTTACGGACCGACGGACTAGCGGGGAGACTTACGCAGTACTTC.

This clonotype appeared a few times. The chain carries TRBV6-5 and TRBJ1-2; TRBD1 is a possible D gene (6 bases). Germline CDR1 is MNHEY and CDR2 is SVGAGI. Trimming stripped 2 bases from V and 8 bases from J, with 15 bases between. The CDR3 spans 14 residues. The CDR3 loop is CASSYIGTLDGYTF. CDR3 in DNA: TGTGCCAGCAGTTACATCGGGACATTGGACGGCTACACCTTC.

This clonotype was seen a few times. The V and J genes are TRBV29-1 and TRBJ1-2, with 9 bases fitting TRBD1. CDR3 length: 12 amino acids. Germline assignment: CDR1 SQVTM and CDR2 ANQGSEA. Trimming removed 6 bases from V and 7 bases from J; junction bases left unmatched: 6. CDR3 loop: CSVTTGGGGYTF. CDR3 nucleotide sequence: TGCAGCGTAACAACAGGGGGCGGTGGCTACACCTTC.

This chain uses TRBV21-1 with TRBJ2-3. TRBV21-1 is labeled a pseudogene. CDR3 size: 14 residues. The CDR3 protein is CASSKGPCTDTQYF. The DNA of the CDR3 is TGTGCCAGCAGCAAAGGGCCGTGCACAGATACGCAGTATTTT.

In its sample, this clonotype was seen a few times. The J gene is TRBJ1-4, the V gene TRBV29-1, with D perhaps TRBD1 (6 bases). V dropped 6 bases and J dropped 8 bases, with 10 bases sitting between them. The CDR3 has 11 residues. The germline V gene encodes CDR1 SQVTM and CDR2 ANQGSEA. CDR3 in amino acids: CSVAGAEKLFF. The DNA of the CDR3 is TGCAGCGTCGCGGGGGCGGAAAAACTGTTTTTT. The full variable domain, with the rest looked up from reference TRBV29-1 and TRBJ1-4, is SAVISQKPSRDICQRGTSLTIQCQVDSQVTMMFWYRQQPGQSLTLIATANQGSEATYESGFVIDKFPISRPNLTFSTLTVSNMSPEDSSIYLCSVAGAEKLFFGSGTQLSVL.

The V gene is TRBV28, the J gene TRBJ2-6; possible D gene TRBD2, 5 bases. V dropped 2 bases and J dropped 0 bases, with 17 bases sitting between them. CDR1 is MDHEN, CDR2 SYDVKM, per germline. This CDR3 contains 19 residues. CDR3 in DNA: TGTGCCAGCAGTTTACGGCCGGGCGCCGGGATCTCTGGGGCCAACGTCCTGACTTTC. This sequence encodes CASSLRPGAGISGANVLTF.

The table lists this clonotype with a few counts. The chain recombines TRBV20-1 with TRBJ2-1; either TRBD1 or TRBD2 may fit D (6 bases each). The germline gives CDR1 DFQATT, CDR2 SNEGSKA (reference sequence). V dropped 5 bases and J dropped 5 bases, with 16 bases sitting between them. The CDR3 runs 14 residues. CDR3 region: CSASRGTSHNEQFF. The CDR3, as DNA: TGCAGTGCTTCTAGGGGGACTTCTCACAATGAGCAGTTCTTC.

This clonotype was seen only a few times. This chain uses TRBV6-1 with TRBJ2-4; D may be TRBD2 (6 bases). V was pared by 6 bases and J by 0 bases, with 12 bases between. CDR1 and CDR2 (germline): MNHNS, SASEGT. This CDR3 comprises 15 residues. The CDR3 is CASRDPGLAKNIQYF. The CDR3 coding sequence is TGTGCCAGCAGGGATCCGGGACTAGCCAAAAACATTCAGTACTTC.

There are a few counts of this clonotype. The CDR3 DNA follows: TGTGCCAGCAGTTTTACTCCTGGGTTGGAAGCTTTCTTT. Translating gives CASSFTPGLEAFF. The rearrangement links TRBV28 to TRBJ1-1, with unresolved D. Trimming cost V 3 bases and J 8 bases, with 13 bases left between them. The V gene's germline CDR1 is MDHEN and CDR2 SYDVKM. The CDR3 is 13 residues long.

This clonotype occurred a few times. This sequence joins TRBV6-2 or TRBV6-3 and TRBJ2-6; 9 bases fit TRBD2. The junction had 10 bases not matched to a gene; V was cut back by 0 bases and J by 4 bases. Germline V lookup: CDR1 MNHEY, CDR2 SVGEGT. CDR3 length: 19 amino acids. The CDR3 loop is CASSYSTSGLKQGANVLTF. CDR3 DNA sequence: TGTGCCAGCAGTTACTCTACTAGCGGGCTCAAACAGGGGGCCAACGTCCTGACTTTC.

The gene calls are TRBV7-3 and TRBJ1-1, with D uncertain. Germline CDR1 SGHTA, CDR2 FQGTGA. The CDR3 contains 14 residues. The V end was cut by 5 bases, the J end by 0 bases, with 10 bases between. The chain's CDR3 is CASSRDALNTEAFF. As DNA, the CDR3 is TGTGCCAGCAGCCGAGACGCATTGAACACTGAAGCTTTCTTT.

The CDR3: CASSYSDGVIGGSRLTDTQYF. The CDR3 bases are TGTGCCAGCAGTTACTCGGACGGGGTCATAGGCGGAAGTCGACTCACAGATACGCAGTATTTT. This chain joins TRBV6-2 or TRBV6-3 and TRBJ2-3; D might be TRBD2 (5 bases). The V and J ends lost 0 bases and 2 bases respectively, with 27 bases between them. The germline CDR1 and CDR2 sequences are MNHEY and SVGEGT. This CDR3 comprises 21 residues.

This clonotype was detected only a few times. The chain combines TRBV24-1 with TRBJ2-3; D possibly corresponds to TRBD2 (6 bases). From germline, CDR1 is KGHDR and CDR2 SFDVKD. The ends were cut back, 5 bases at V and 1 base at J, with 18 bases in the middle. This CDR3 is 17 amino acids long. The CDR3 nucleotides are TGTGCCACCAGTGCTCCTATCGGGACGGGGGGCACAGATACGCAGTATTTT. It encodes CATSAPIGTGGTDTQYF.